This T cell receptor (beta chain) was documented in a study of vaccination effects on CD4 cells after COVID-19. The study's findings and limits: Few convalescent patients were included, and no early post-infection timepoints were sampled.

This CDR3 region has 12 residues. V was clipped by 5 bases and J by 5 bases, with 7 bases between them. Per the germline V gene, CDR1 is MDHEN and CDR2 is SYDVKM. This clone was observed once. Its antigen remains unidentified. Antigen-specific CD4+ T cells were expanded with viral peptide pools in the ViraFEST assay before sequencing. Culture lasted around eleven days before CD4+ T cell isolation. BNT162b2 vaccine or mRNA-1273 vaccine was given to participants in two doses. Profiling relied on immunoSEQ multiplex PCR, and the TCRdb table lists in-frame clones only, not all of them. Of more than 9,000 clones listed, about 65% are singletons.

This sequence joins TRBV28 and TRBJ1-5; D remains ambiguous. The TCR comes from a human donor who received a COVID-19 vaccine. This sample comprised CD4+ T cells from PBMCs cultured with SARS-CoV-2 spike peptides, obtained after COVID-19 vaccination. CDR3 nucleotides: TGTGCCAGCAGTCAAGCTCATCAGCCCCAGCATTTT. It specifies CASSQAHQPQHF. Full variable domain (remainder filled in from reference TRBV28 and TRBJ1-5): DVKVTQSSRYLVKRTGEKVFLECVQDMDHENMFWYRQDPGLGLRLIYFSYDVKMKEKGDIPEGYSVSREKKERFSLILESASTNQTSMYLCASSQAHQPQHFGDGTRLSIL.